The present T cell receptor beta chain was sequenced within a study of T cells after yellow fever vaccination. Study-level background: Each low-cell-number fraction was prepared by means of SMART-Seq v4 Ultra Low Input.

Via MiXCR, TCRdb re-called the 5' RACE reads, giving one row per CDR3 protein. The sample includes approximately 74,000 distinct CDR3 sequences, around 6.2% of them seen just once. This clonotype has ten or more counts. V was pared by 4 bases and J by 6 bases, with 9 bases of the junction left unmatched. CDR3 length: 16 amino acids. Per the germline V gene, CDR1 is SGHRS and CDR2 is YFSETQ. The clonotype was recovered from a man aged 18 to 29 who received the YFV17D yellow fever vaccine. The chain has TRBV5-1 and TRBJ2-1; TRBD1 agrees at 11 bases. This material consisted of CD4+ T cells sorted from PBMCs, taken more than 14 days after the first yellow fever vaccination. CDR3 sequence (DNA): TGCGCCAGCAGCCCGCTGTTTGGGACAGGGGGCAATGAGCAGTTCTTC. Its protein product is CASSPLFGTGGNEQFF.